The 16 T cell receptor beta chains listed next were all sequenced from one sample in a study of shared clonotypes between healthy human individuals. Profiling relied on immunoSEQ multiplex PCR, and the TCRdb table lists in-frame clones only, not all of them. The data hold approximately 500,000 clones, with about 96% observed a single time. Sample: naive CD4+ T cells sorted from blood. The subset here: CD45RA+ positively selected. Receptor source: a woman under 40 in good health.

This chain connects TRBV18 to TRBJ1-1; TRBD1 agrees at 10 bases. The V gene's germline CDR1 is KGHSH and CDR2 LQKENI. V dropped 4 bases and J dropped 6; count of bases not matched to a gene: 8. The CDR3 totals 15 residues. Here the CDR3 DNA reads TGTGCCAGCTCACTCACGTTAGGGACAGGGGCTGAAGCTTTCTTT. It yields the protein CASSLTLGTGAEAFF.

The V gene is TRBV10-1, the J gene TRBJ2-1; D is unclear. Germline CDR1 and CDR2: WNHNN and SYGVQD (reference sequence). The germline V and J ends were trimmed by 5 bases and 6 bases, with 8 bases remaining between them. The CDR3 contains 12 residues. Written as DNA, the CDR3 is TGCGCCAGCAGTCTAGGTGCCAATGAGCAGTTCTTC. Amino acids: CASSLGANEQFF.

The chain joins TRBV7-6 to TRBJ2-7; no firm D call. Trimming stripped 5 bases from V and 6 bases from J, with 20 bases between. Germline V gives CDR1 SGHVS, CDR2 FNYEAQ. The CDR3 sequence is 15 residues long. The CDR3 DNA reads TGTGCCAGCAGCCAACCCGGGCACCAATCTAGCGAGCAGTACTTC. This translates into CASSQPGHQSSEQYF.

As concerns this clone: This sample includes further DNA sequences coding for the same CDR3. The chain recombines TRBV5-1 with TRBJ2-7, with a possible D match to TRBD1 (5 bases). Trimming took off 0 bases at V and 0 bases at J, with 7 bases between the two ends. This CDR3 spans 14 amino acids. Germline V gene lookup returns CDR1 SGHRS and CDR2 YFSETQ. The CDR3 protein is CASSLVDSSYEQYF. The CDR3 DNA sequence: TGCGCCAGCAGCTTGGTCGACAGCTCCTACGAGCAGTACTTC.

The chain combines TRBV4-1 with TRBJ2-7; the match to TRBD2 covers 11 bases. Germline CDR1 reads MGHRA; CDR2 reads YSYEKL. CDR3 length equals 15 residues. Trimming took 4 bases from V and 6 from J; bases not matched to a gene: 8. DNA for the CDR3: TGCGCCAGCAGCCGAACTAGCGGGAGTCCTCTCGAGCAGTACTTC. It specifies CASSRTSGSPLEQYF.

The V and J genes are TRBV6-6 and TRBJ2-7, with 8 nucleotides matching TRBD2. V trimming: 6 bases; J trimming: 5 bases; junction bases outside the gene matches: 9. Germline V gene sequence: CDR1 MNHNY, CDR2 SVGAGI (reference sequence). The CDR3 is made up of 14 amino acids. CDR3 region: CASSKTSEWDEQYF. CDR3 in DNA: TGTGCCAGCAGCAAGACTAGCGAATGGGACGAGCAGTACTTC.

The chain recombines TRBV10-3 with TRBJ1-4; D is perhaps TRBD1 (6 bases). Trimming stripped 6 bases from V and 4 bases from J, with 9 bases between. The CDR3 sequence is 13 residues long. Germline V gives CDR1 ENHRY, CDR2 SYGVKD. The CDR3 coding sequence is TGTGCCATCAGCATGGGACATAATGAAAAACTGTTTTTT. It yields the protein CAISMGHNEKLFF.

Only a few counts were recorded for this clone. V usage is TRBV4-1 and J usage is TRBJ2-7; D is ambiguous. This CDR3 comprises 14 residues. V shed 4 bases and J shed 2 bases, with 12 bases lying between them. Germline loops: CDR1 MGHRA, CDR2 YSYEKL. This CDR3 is CASSPLGRPYEQYF. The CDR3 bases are TGCGCCAGCAGCCCTTTAGGGCGCCCCTACGAGCAGTACTTC.

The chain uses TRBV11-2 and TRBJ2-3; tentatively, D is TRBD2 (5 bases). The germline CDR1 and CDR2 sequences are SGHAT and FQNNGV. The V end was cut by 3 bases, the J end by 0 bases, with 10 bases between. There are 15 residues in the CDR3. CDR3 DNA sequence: TGTGCCAGCAGCTTGAGTAGGACTAGCACAGATACGCAGTATTTT. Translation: CASSLSRTSTDTQYF.

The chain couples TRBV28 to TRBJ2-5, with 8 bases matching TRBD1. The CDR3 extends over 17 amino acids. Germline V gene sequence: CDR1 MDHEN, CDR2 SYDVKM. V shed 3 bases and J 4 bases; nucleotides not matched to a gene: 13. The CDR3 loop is CASSLGLRTGRSETQYF. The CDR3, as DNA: TGTGCCAGCAGTTTGGGTCTGAGGACAGGGAGGTCAGAGACCCAGTACTTC.

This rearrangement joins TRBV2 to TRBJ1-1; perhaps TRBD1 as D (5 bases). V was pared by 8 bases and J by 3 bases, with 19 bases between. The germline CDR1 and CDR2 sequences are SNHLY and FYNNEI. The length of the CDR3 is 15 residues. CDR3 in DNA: TGTGCCAGCGGGGGGAAGGACGGACTGGACACTGAAGCTTTCTTT. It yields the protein CASGGKDGLDTEAFF.

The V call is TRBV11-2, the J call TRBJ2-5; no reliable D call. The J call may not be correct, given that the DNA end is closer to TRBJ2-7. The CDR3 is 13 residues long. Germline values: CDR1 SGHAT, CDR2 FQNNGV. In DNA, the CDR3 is TGTGCCAGCAGCTTAATCTCCGTCTACGAGCAGTACTTC. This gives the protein CASSLISVYEQYF.

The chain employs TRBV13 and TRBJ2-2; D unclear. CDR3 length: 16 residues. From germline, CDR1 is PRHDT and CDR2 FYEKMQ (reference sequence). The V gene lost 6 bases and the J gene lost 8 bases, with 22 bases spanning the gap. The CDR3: CASRSNSVNYVGELFF. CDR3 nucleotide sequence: TGTGCCAGCAGATCGAACAGCGTTAATTACGTGGGGGAGCTGTTTTTT.

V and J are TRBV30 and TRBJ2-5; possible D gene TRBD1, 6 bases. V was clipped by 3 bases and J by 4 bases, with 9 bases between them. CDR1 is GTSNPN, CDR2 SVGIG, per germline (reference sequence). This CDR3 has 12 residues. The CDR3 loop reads CAWRQGGETQYF. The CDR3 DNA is TGTGCCTGGAGACAGGGTGGAGAGACCCAGTACTTC.

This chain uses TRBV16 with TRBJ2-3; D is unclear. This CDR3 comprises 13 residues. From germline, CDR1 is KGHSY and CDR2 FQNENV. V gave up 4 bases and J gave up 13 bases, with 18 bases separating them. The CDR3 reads CASSPLRARRKYF. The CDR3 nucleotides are TGTGCCAGCAGCCCCCTAAGGGCTAGGAGAAAGTATTTT.

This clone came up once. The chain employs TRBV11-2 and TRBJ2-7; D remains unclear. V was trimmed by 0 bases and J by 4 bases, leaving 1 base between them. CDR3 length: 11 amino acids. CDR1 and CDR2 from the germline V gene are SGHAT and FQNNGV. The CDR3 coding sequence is TGTGCCAGCAGCTTAGAGTACGAGCAGTACTTC. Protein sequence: CASSLEYEQYF.